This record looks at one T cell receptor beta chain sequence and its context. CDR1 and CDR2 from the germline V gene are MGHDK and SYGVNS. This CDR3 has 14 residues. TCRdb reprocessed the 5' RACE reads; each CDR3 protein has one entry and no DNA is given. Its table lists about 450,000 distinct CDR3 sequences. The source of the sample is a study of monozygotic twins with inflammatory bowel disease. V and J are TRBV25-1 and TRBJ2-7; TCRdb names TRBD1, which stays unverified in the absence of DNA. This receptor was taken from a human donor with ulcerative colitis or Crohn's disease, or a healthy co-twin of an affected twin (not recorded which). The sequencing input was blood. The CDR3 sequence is CASSDVGQSYEQYF.